A selection of T cell receptor beta chains follows, all from one sample in a study of T-cell memory formation after mild COVID-19. TCRdb re-called the 5' RACE reads with MiXCR, one entry per CDR3 protein. The top ten hold 1.1% of the sample, which has just over 60,000 distinct CDR3 sequences, 9.3% seen once. Sequencing input: PBMCs or a T cell subset sorted from them (not recorded which). Receptor source: a man between 18 and 35 years old who had mild COVID-19 (a few samples of this study predate the infection). Cell type and time point are not known. CDR3s include the opening cysteine and the closing phenylalanine or tryptophan. The D gene is left open where the match is weak. Size is stated for part of the rows, as once, few or many counts, or as a class when the clone is expanded.

clone size: NA
D gene: NA
J gene: TRBJ1-5
V gene: TRBV20-1
CDR3 protein: CSARDPLQPQHF
CDR3 DNA: TGCAGTGCTAGAGATCCGTTACAGCCCCAGCATTTT

clone size: NA
D gene: TRBD2
J gene: TRBJ2-5
V gene: TRBV13
CDR3 protein: CASSPIAGARETQYF
CDR3 DNA: TGTGCCAGCAGCCCCATAGCGGGGGCCAGAGAGACCCAGTACTTC

clone size: NA
D gene: NA
J gene: TRBJ2-3
V gene: TRBV4-3
CDR3 protein: CASSQAYTDTQYF
CDR3 DNA: TGCGCCAGCAGCCAGGCCTACACAGATACGCAGTATTTT

clone size: few
D gene: NA
J gene: TRBJ2-3
V gene: TRBV7-2
CDR3 protein: CASGGFSTDTQYF
CDR3 DNA: TGTGCCAGCGGGGGTTTTAGCACAGATACGCAGTATTTT

clone size: NA
D gene: TRBD1
J gene: TRBJ1-2
V gene: TRBV29-1
CDR3 protein: CSVTGGSGYGYTF
CDR3 DNA: TGCAGCGTTACAGGGGGCTCGGGCTATGGCTACACCTTC

clone size: few
D gene: TRBD2
J gene: TRBJ2-3
V gene: TRBV7-2
CDR3 protein: CASSDGTSGLDTQYF
CDR3 DNA: TGTGCCAGCAGCGACGGGACTAGCGGGTTAGATACGCAGTATTTT

clone size: many
D gene: NA
J gene: TRBJ2-3
V gene: TRBV4-3
CDR3 protein: CASSQGHLSSDTQYF
CDR3 DNA: TGCGCCAGCAGCCAAGGCCACTTAAGTTCAGATACGCAGTATTTT

clone size: NA
D gene: NA
J gene: TRBJ1-2
V gene: TRBV6-2/TRBV6-3
CDR3 protein: CASSQAVGYGYTF
CDR3 DNA: TGTGCCAGCAGCCAGGCAGTGGGTTATGGCTACACCTTC

clone size: few
D gene: NA
J gene: TRBJ2-1
V gene: TRBV7-2
CDR3 protein: CASSSVPWEQFF
CDR3 DNA: TGTGCCAGCAGCTCTGTCCCCTGGGAGCAGTTCTTC

clone size: NA
D gene: NA
J gene: TRBJ2-1
V gene: TRBV7-8
CDR3 protein: CASSFRRSSYNEQFF
CDR3 DNA: TGTGCCAGCAGCTTTAGGCGGAGCTCCTACAATGAGCAGTTCTTC

clone size: few
D gene: NA
J gene: TRBJ2-7
V gene: TRBV5-1
CDR3 protein: CASRSSSSSYEQYF
CDR3 DNA: TGCGCCAGCAGGAGTTCCTCGAGCTCCTACGAGCAGTACTTC

clone size: many
D gene: NA
J gene: TRBJ2-7
V gene: TRBV12-3/TRBV12-4
CDR3 protein: CASSFGRVSEQYF
CDR3 DNA: TGTGCCAGCAGTTTCGGCAGGGTGTCTGAGCAGTACTTC

clone size: NA
D gene: NA
J gene: TRBJ2-2
V gene: TRBV6-5
CDR3 protein: CASSYSRWGGLTGELFF
CDR3 DNA: TGTGCCAGCAGTTACTCCCGGTGGGGTGGGCTCACCGGGGAGCTGTTTTTT

clone size: NA
D gene: NA
J gene: TRBJ1-1
V gene: TRBV5-1
CDR3 protein: CASKTAEGTEAFF
CDR3 DNA: TGCGCCAGCAAGACAGCAGAGGGGACTGAAGCTTTCTTT

clone size: few
D gene: NA
J gene: TRBJ2-5
V gene: TRBV7-2
CDR3 protein: CASRGRGTALGAQYF
CDR3 DNA: TGTGCCAGCAGGGGCCGCGGGACTGCACTCGGGGCCCAGTACTTC

clone size: few
D gene: NA
J gene: TRBJ2-5
V gene: TRBV3-1
CDR3 protein: CASSPGQEMGQYF
CDR3 DNA: TGTGCCAGCAGCCCGGGACAAGAAATGGGCCAGTACTTC

clone size: NA
D gene: NA
J gene: TRBJ2-2
V gene: TRBV7-2
CDR3 protein: CASSPWAGSGELFF
CDR3 DNA: TGTGCCAGCAGCCCGTGGGCAGGATCCGGGGAGCTGTTTTTT

clone size: many
D gene: NA
J gene: TRBJ2-1
V gene: TRBV9
CDR3 protein: CASSVGTSSYNEQFF
CDR3 DNA: TGTGCCAGCAGCGTAGGGACGAGCTCCTACAATGAGCAGTTCTTC

clone size: few
D gene: NA
J gene: TRBJ1-1
V gene: TRBV29-1
CDR3 protein: CSVRQGDTEAFF
CDR3 DNA: TGCAGCGTTAGGCAGGGTGACACTGAAGCTTTCTTT

clone size: many
D gene: NA
J gene: TRBJ2-1
V gene: TRBV5-1
CDR3 protein: CASRVTGPSPEQFF
CDR3 DNA: TGCGCCAGCAGAGTAACCGGGCCGAGCCCTGAGCAGTTCTTC

clone size: many
D gene: NA
J gene: TRBJ2-6
V gene: TRBV19
CDR3 protein: CASSGTPSSGANVLTF
CDR3 DNA: TGTGCCAGTAGTGGAACACCCAGCTCTGGGGCCAACGTCCTGACTTTC

clone size: NA
D gene: TRBD2
J gene: TRBJ2-1
V gene: TRBV7-3
CDR3 protein: CASSSSGGGNEQFF
CDR3 DNA: TGTGCCAGCAGCTCCTCGGGGGGGGGTAATGAGCAGTTCTTC

clone size: few
D gene: NA
J gene: TRBJ2-5
V gene: TRBV5-1
CDR3 protein: CASSFRTPQETQYF
CDR3 DNA: TGCGCCAGCAGCTTTAGAACACCCCAAGAGACCCAGTACTTC

clone size: NA
D gene: NA
J gene: TRBJ1-6
V gene: TRBV7-2
CDR3 protein: CASIKGRVGNSPLHF
CDR3 DNA: TGTGCCAGCATCAAAGGCAGGGTTGGTAATTCACCCCTCCACTTT

clone size: few
D gene: NA
J gene: TRBJ1-1
V gene: TRBV7-2
CDR3 protein: CASSPGLGTEAEAFF
CDR3 DNA: TGTGCCAGCAGCCCCGGTTTGGGCACCGAGGCGGAAGCTTTCTTT

clone size: many
D gene: TRBD2
J gene: TRBJ2-1
V gene: TRBV20-1
CDR3 protein: CRVMRIAGYNEQFF
CDR3 DNA: TGCAGAGTTATGAGGATAGCGGGGTACAATGAGCAGTTCTTC

clone size: few
D gene: NA
J gene: TRBJ2-3
V gene: TRBV24-1
CDR3 protein: CATGWGQGDTQYF
CDR3 DNA: TGTGCCACGGGCTGGGGGCAGGGAGATACGCAGTATTTT